This T cell receptor beta chain was sequenced for a study of blood T cells in healthy people across ages. Germline CDR1 SQVTM, CDR2 ANQGSEA. The CDR3 sequence is 12 residues long. For the second PCR, which ran for about 7 to 12 cycles, a sample-barcoded 5' primer and a J-beta primer mix were used. Researchers report that each sample yielded at least 2.5 million CDR3-containing paired-end reads. TCRdb ran MiXCR on the 5' RACE reads and lists one entry per CDR3 protein. Among about 1.5 million distinct CDR3 sequences listed, about 45% were seen once. Of note for this clonotype: At one end, the junction sequence differs from germline, possibly due to a read error.

This TCR was sampled from a woman aged 18-29 years in good health. Source material: blood. The J gene is TRBJ2-1, the V gene TRBV29-1; D not certain. In DNA, the CDR3 is TGCAGCACCTCAGGATCCTACAATGGGCAGTTCTTC. Its translation: CSTSGSYNGQFF.